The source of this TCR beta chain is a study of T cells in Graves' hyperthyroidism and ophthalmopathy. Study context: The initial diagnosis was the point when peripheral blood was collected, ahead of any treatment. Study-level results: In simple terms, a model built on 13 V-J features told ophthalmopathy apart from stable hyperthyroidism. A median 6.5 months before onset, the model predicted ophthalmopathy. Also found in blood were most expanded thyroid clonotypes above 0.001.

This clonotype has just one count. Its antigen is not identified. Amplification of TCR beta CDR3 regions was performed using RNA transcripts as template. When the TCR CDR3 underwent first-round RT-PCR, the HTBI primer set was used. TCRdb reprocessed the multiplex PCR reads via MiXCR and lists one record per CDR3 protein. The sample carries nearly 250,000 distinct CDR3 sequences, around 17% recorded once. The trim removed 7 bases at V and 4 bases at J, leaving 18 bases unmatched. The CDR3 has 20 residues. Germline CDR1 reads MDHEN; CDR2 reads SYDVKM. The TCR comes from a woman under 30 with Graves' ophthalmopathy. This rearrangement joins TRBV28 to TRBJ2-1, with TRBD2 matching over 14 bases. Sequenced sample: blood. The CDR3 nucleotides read TGTGCCAGCAACCCAACGGTGAGGACTAGCGGGGGGAGGGGATACAATGAGCAGTTCTTC. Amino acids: CASNPTVRTSGGRGYNEQFF.